These 32 T cell receptor beta chains originate from one sample sequenced in a study of T cells in Graves' hyperthyroidism and ophthalmopathy. Template material for amplifying TCR beta CDR3 regions consisted of RNA transcripts. Using the HTBI primer set, a first-round RT-PCR was run on the TCR CDR3. A single record per CDR3 protein comes from TCRdb applying MiXCR to the multiplex PCR reads. This table has over 250,000 distinct CDR3 sequences, 25% to 30% appearing once. The sample taken for sequencing was blood. The receptors come from a man aged 35-49 years with Graves' hyperthyroidism that later progressed to Graves' ophthalmopathy.

This clonotype was recorded many times. The chain couples TRBV4-1 to TRBJ2-5; 7 bases line up with TRBD1. CDR3 size: 14 residues. CDR1 and CDR2 (germline): MGHRA, YSYEKL. J gave up 5 bases and V 5 bases, and 8 bases lay outside the gene matches. CDR3: CASSATGRGETQYF. The DNA of the CDR3 is TGCGCCAGCAGCGCGACAGGGCGAGGGGAGACCCAGTACTTC.

CDR3 sequence reads: CASSIRTFSYEQYF. Here the CDR3 DNA reads TGTGCCAGCAGCATCCGGACTTTTTCCTACGAGCAGTACTTC. The chain combines TRBV11-2 with TRBJ2-7, with a weak D call TRBD2 (5 bases). The germline CDR1 and CDR2 sequences are SGHAT and FQNNGV. This CDR3 has 14 residues. Trimming shortened V by 5 bases and J by 1 base, and 12 bases separated the two germline ends.

This clonotype was seen many times. The chain carries TRBV12-5 and TRBJ1-5; no definite D call. Trimming removed 7 bases at V and 6 bases at J, with 16 bases between. The CDR3 spans 14 residues. Germline V gives CDR1 LGHNT, CDR2 FRNRAP. DNA of the CDR3: TGTGCTAGTGCCCGAGAGGATTTAATTCAGCCCCAGCATTTT. Its translation is CASAREDLIQPQHF.

This sequence joins TRBV12-3 or TRBV12-4 and TRBJ2-7; 14 nucleotides align to TRBD2. The CDR3 runs 15 residues. Trimming took 6 bases from V and 4 from J; bases not matched to a gene: 5. For the CDR3, the DNA is TGTGCCAGCAGCGGACTAGCGGGAGGAGCGTACGAGCAGTACTTC. It yields the protein CASSGLAGGAYEQYF.

This clonotype was observed at least ten times. V and J are TRBV11-3 and TRBJ1-1; no firm D call. Germline-derived CDR1 and CDR2 are SGHNT and YENEEA. The CDR3 covers 13 residues. The ends were cut back, 10 bases at V and 0 bases at J, with 12 bases in the middle. Written as DNA, the CDR3 is TGTGCCATCTCGGGAGAAATGAACACTGAAGCTTTCTTT. Translating it yields CAISGEMNTEAFF.

The chain uses TRBV15 and TRBJ1-3; tentative D call: TRBD1 (6 bases). The CDR3 covers 19 residues. Trimming shortened V by 1 base and J by 0 bases, and 19 bases separated the two germline ends. CDR1 LNHNV and CDR2 YYDKDF come from the germline V gene (reference sequence). The CDR3 DNA is TGTGCCACCAGCAGAGGGGGAAAGGGGGGCTTCAACTCTGGAAACACCATATATTTT. Translation: CATSRGGKGGFNSGNTIYF.

This clonotype appeared many times. The chain employs TRBV10-3 and TRBJ2-2, with 7 bases that match TRBD2. This CDR3 is built from 14 residues. Germline assignment: CDR1 ENHRY and CDR2 SYGVKD. Unmatched junction bases numbered 7, after V lost 8 bases and J lost 4 bases. The CDR3 region has the DNA TGTGCCATCGGCAGGGAGGGGCGCACCGGGGAGCTGTTTTTT. This translates into CAIGREGRTGELFF.

This clonotype was observed many times. V is TRBV9 and J is TRBJ1-3; no definite D call. This CDR3 is 16 amino acids long. V was shortened by 0 bases and J by 4 bases, with 14 bases between the two germline ends. Germline V gene lookup returns CDR1 SGDLS and CDR2 YYNGEE. The CDR3 here is CASSVEGIGIGNTIYF. CDR3 nucleotides: TGTGCCAGCAGCGTAGAAGGGATCGGGATAGGAAACACCATATATTTT.

The chain employs TRBV9 and TRBJ2-5, with TRBD1 matching over 9 bases. Germline V gives CDR1 SGDLS, CDR2 YYNGEE. This CDR3 region has 15 residues. V trimming: 4 bases; J trimming: 5 bases; junction bases outside the gene matches: 9. The CDR3, as DNA: TGTGCCAGCAGCCCCTCCGGGACAGGGCACGAGACCCAGTACTTC. The encoded protein is CASSPSGTGHETQYF.

The table lists this clonotype with many counts. The chain employs TRBV5-1 and TRBJ2-5, with D perhaps matching TRBD2 (6 bases). The germline V gene encodes CDR1 SGHRS and CDR2 YFSETQ. The CDR3 has 14 amino acids. Trimming pared 0 bases from V and 1 base from J, leaving 7 bases between. CDR3 residues: CASSLAAGQETQYF. The CDR3 nucleotides read TGCGCCAGCAGCTTGGCAGCGGGCCAAGAGACCCAGTACTTC.

This clonotype was picked up many times. The CDR3 DNA follows: TGTGCCAGCAGCATAGGGGGGCGGGAGACCGGGGAGCTGTTTTTT. It yields the protein CASSIGGRETGELFF. V gene TRBV12-3 or TRBV12-4 combines with J gene TRBJ2-2, with TRBD2 as a possible D gene (7 bases). The CDR3 is 15 residues long. V dropped 6 bases and J dropped 5 bases, with 16 bases sitting between them.

The sample holds many counts of this clonotype. The V and J genes are TRBV12-3 or TRBV12-4 and TRBJ1-2; 8 nucleotides align to TRBD1. V was clipped by 6 bases and J by 8 bases; unmatched bases: 11. CDR3 size: 14 residues. CDR3 DNA: TGTGCCAGCAGGGACAGGGTTGGGGCGTGGGGCTACACCTTC. Translation gives CASRDRVGAWGYTF.

This clonotype has a single count. The chain employs TRBV2 and TRBJ1-5, with D perhaps TRBD1 (6 bases). Per the germline V gene, CDR1 is SNHLY and CDR2 is FYNNEI. CDR3 length: 16 amino acids. V lost 6 bases and J 1 base, leaving 16 bases between the germline ends. The CDR3, as DNA: TGTGCCAGCAGCAAACAGGGCCATCTGAGCAATCAGCCCCAGCATTTT. It yields the protein CASSKQGHLSNQPQHF.

The chain employs TRBV20-1 and TRBJ2-7; 10 bases match TRBD2. This CDR3 has 15 residues. Germline lookup yields CDR1 DFQATT and CDR2 SNEGSKA (reference sequence). V lost 0 bases, J lost 1 base, and 3 bases stayed unmatched. CDR3 nucleotides: TGCAGTGCTAGAGAGCTAGCGGGAGTGTCCTACGAGCAGTACTTC. Its protein is CSARELAGVSYEQYF.

This clonotype showed up just a few times. The CDR3 DNA reads as TGTGCCAGCAGTTTGGTCCAGGGGAGGGTCTACGAGCAGTACTTC. Translating gives CASSLVQGRVYEQYF. The chain employs TRBV28 and TRBJ2-7; D may be TRBD2 (7 bases). The germline gives CDR1 MDHEN, CDR2 SYDVKM. The CDR3 consists of 15 residues. Trimming took off 3 bases at V and 3 bases at J, with 15 bases between the two ends.

The rearrangement links TRBV6-4 to TRBJ2-7; TRBD1 matches at 7 bases. CDR3 length: 15 residues. With 3 bases clipped from V and 3 bases from J, the junction kept 8 bases outside the gene matches. Germline V gene sequence: CDR1 MRHNA, CDR2 SNTAGT. Written as DNA, the CDR3 is TGTGCCAGCAGTGAAACGCCAGGGGGTAGCTACGAGCAGTACTTC. Its translation: CASSETPGGSYEQYF.

This clonotype has ten or more counts. This sequence joins TRBV7-8 and TRBJ1-5; no clear D. This CDR3 spans 14 amino acids. V lost 5 bases and J lost 3, with 11 bases in between. Germline-derived CDR1 and CDR2 are SGHVS and FQNEAQ. The CDR3, as DNA: TGTGCCAGCAGCGCCCGGGCCAACAATCAGCCCCAGCATTTT. It is translated as CASSARANNQPQHF.

This clonotype has at least ten counts. V is TRBV28 and J is TRBJ1-1; TRBD1 aligns across 7 bases. Trimming cost V 7 bases and J 5 bases; bases outside gene matches: 10. The CDR3 sequence is 14 residues long. Germline loops: CDR1 MDHEN, CDR2 SYDVKM. In DNA form, the CDR3 reads TGTGCCAGCACCGCCGACAGGGCCAGAACTGAAGCTTTCTTT. Protein: CASTADRARTEAFF.

The V and J genes are TRBV20-1 and TRBJ2-2; D unclear. Looked up from germline, CDR1 is DFQATT and CDR2 is SNEGSKA (reference sequence). The CDR3 is 14 amino acids. V was shortened by 3 bases and J by 5 bases, with 13 bases between the two germline ends. The CDR3 here is CSASSHPTTGELFF. CDR3 coding DNA: TGCAGTGCTAGTAGTCACCCAACGACCGGGGAGCTGTTTTTT.

This clonotype has ten or more counts. This chain links TRBV12-3 or TRBV12-4 with TRBJ1-1; D gene unclear. Trimming took off 6 bases at V and 11 bases at J, with 22 bases between the two ends. The CDR3 totals 14 residues. The DNA for the CDR3 is TGTGCCAGCAGCTATACCCCGACGGACCTGAAGGCTTTCTTT. This translates into CASSYTPTDLKAFF.

CDR3 in amino acids: CASSRRLSWSYEQYF. The CDR3 coding sequence is TGTGCCAGCAGCCGGAGACTAAGCTGGTCCTACGAGCAGTACTTC. The V call is TRBV11-2, the J call TRBJ2-7, with D possibly TRBD2 on 5 matching bases. The V and J ends lost 5 bases and 1 base respectively, with 15 bases between them. The CDR3 totals 15 residues. Germline CDR1 is SGHAT and CDR2 is FQNNGV. The entire variable domain, with the rest obtained from reference TRBV11-2 and TRBJ2-7, is as follows: EAGVAQSPRYKIIEKRQSVAFWCNPISGHATLYWYQQILGQGPKLLIQFQNNGVVDDSQLPKDRFSAERLKGVDSTLKIQPAKLEDSAVYLCASSRRLSWSYEQYFGPGTRLTVT.

The J gene is TRBJ2-5, the V gene TRBV5-1, with TRBD2 matching 12 bases. The CDR3 extends over 17 amino acids. V was pared by 3 bases and J by 0 bases, with 6 bases of the junction left unmatched. The germline gives CDR1 SGHRS, CDR2 YFSETQ. For the CDR3, the DNA is TGCGCCAGCAGCTCACAGACTAGCGGGGGATACCAAGAGACCCAGTACTTC. As protein: CASSSQTSGGYQETQYF.

This clonotype was recorded many times. This chain's CDR3 is CASTLTAGGGETQYF. The CDR3 bases are TGTGCCAGCACCCTCACGGCGGGAGGGGGGGAGACCCAGTACTTC. The chain employs TRBV7-9 and TRBJ2-5; 9 nucleotides agree with TRBD2. Germline V gene sequence: CDR1 SEHNR, CDR2 FQNEAQ (reference sequence). The V and J ends lost 7 bases and 5 bases, in that order; junction bases with no gene match: 11. There are 15 residues in the CDR3.

This clonotype appeared many times. The chain has TRBV25-1 and TRBJ2-7, with 7 bases lining up with TRBD2. The CDR3 runs 13 residues. J lost 7 bases, V lost 5 bases, and 8 bases had no gene match. The germline V gene encodes CDR1 MGHDK and CDR2 SYGVNS. CDR3 sequence: CASSRGGLQEQYF. The CDR3 DNA reads TGTGCCAGCAGTCGCGGGGGTTTACAGGAGCAGTACTTC.

The chain joins TRBV30 to TRBJ2-5; 9 nucleotides align to TRBD2. V shed 3 bases and J 5 bases; nucleotides not matched to a gene: 7. There are 14 residues in the CDR3. CDR1 and CDR2 from the germline V gene are GTSNPN and SVGIG (reference sequence). The chain's CDR3 is CAWSPGTSRETQYF. The CDR3 coding sequence is TGTGCCTGGAGCCCCGGGACTAGCCGTGAGACCCAGTACTTC. Complete variable domain (other parts from reference TRBV30 and TRBJ2-5): SQTIHQWPATLVQPVGSPLSLECTVEGTSNPNLYWYRQAAGRGLQLLFYSVGIGQISSEVPQNLSASRPQDRQFILSSKKLLLSDSGFYLCAWSPGTSRETQYFGPGTRLLVL.

This clonotype occurred a few times. The CDR3 protein is CASSHRLAGGYEQYF. In DNA form, the CDR3 reads TGTGCCAGCAGCCACCGACTAGCGGGAGGCTACGAGCAGTACTTC. The J gene is TRBJ2-7, the V gene TRBV3-1; 13 nucleotides line up with TRBD2. This CDR3 spans 15 amino acids. Per the germline V gene, CDR1 is LGHDT and CDR2 is YNNKEL (reference sequence). The V gene end was trimmed by 3 bases and the J gene end by 3 bases; junction bases not matched to a gene: 2.

This clonotype was counted at least ten times. The rearrangement joins TRBV28 to TRBJ2-7; possible D gene TRBD1, 6 bases. This CDR3 region has 14 residues. The V end lost 5 bases, the J end lost 0 bases, and 11 bases lay between the germline ends. In germline, CDR1 is MDHEN, CDR2 SYDVKM. CDR3 protein: CASSAGQSSYEQYF. CDR3 nucleotide sequence: TGTGCCAGCAGTGCCGGACAGAGCTCCTACGAGCAGTACTTC.

This clonotype was seen repeatedly, ten times or more. The chain couples TRBV7-2 to TRBJ2-7, with 10 bases aligning to TRBD2. The CDR3 has 14 amino acids. V shed 5 bases and J 6 bases; nucleotides not matched to a gene: 7. Per germline, CDR1 SGHTA and CDR2 FQGNSA. The CDR3 DNA reads TGTGCCAGCAGCGAGCCGGGACTAGCGCCCGAGCAGTACTTC. It encodes CASSEPGLAPEQYF.

The chain carries TRBV5-1 and TRBJ2-7; a weak D match, TRBD1 (6 bases). Germline values: CDR1 SGHRS, CDR2 YFSETQ. The CDR3 extends over 15 amino acids. The germline V and J ends were trimmed by 4 bases and 5 bases, with 19 bases remaining between them. The CDR3 sequence is CASSVSGTSLDEQYF. CDR3 sequence (DNA): TGCGCCAGCAGCGTATCCGGGACAAGCTTGGACGAGCAGTACTTC.

This clonotype appeared many times. The chain employs TRBV20-1 and TRBJ2-5, with TRBD2 identical over 8 bases. Germline V lookup: CDR1 DFQATT, CDR2 SNEGSKA (reference sequence). Trimming cost V 0 bases and J 1 base; bases outside gene matches: 13. The CDR3 covers 18 residues. The CDR3 nucleotides are TGCAGTGCTAGAGAGCTCACCACTAGCGGCCTGGCCCAAGAGACCCAGTACTTC. The encoded protein is CSARELTTSGLAQETQYF.

In its sample, this clonotype was seen many times. A single base separates this from a much larger clone, so it may be a read error. The gene calls are TRBV28 and TRBJ2-7; 8 bases match TRBD1. In germline, CDR1 is MDHEN, CDR2 SYDVKM. The CDR3 totals 14 residues. The CDR3 DNA is TGTGCCAGCAATTTATTGACAGGGGCCTACGAGCAGTACTTC. This codes for CASNLLTGAYEQYF.

The chain is built from TRBV6-1 and TRBJ1-2; TRBD1 might be the D (5 bases). Trimming pared 2 bases from V and 7 bases from J, leaving 8 bases between. This CDR3 has 12 amino acids. In germline, CDR1 is MNHNS, CDR2 SASEGT. CDR3: CASSEFDSGYTF. The CDR3 DNA follows: TGTGCCAGCAGTGAATTCGACAGTGGCTACACCTTC.